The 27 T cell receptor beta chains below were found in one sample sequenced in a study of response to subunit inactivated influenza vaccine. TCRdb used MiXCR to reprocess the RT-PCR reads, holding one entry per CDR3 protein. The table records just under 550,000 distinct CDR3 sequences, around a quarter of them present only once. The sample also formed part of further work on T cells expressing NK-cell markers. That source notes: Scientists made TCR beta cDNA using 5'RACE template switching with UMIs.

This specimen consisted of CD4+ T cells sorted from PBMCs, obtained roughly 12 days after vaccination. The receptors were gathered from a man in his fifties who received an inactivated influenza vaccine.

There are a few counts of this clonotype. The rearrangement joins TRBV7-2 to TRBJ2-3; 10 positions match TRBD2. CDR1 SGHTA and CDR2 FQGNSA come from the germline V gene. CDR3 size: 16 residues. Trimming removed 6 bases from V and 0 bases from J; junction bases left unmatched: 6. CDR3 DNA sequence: TGTGCCAGCAGACCACCGGGACTAGCGAGCACAGATACGCAGTATTTT. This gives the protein CASRPPGLASTDTQYF.

CDR3 protein: CASSLSGNNSPLHF. DNA of the CDR3: TGTGCCAGCAGTTTGTCGGGGAATAATTCACCCCTCCACTTT. The rearrangement uses TRBV12-3 or TRBV12-4 and TRBJ1-6, with D uncertain. CDR3 length equals 14 residues. V gave up 3 bases and J gave up 5 bases, with 8 bases separating them.

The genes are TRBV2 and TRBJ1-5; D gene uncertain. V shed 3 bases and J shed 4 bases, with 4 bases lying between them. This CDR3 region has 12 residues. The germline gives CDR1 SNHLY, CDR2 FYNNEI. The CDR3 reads CASSDPNQPQHF. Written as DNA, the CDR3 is TGTGCCAGCAGTGACCCGAATCAGCCCCAGCATTTT.

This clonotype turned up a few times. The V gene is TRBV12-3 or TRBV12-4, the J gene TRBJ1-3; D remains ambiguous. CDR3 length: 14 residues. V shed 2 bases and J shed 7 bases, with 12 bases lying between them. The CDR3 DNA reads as TGTGCCAGCAGTTTATTGACGGTCGGGAACACCATATATTTT. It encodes CASSLLTVGNTIYF.

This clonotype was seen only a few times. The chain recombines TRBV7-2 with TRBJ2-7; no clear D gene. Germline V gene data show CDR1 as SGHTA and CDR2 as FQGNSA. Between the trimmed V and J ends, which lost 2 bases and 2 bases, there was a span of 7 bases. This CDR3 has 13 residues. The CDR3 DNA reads TGTGCCAGCAGCTTAATCCCCACCTACGAGCAGTACTTC. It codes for CASSLIPTYEQYF.

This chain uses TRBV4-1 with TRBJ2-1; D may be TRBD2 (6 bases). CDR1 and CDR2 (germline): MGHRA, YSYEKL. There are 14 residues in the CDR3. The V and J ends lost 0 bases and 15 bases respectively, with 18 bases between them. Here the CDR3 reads CASSQEEFAGTGFF. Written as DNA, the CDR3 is TGCGCCAGCAGCCAAGAGGAATTCGCGGGGACTGGGTTCTTC.

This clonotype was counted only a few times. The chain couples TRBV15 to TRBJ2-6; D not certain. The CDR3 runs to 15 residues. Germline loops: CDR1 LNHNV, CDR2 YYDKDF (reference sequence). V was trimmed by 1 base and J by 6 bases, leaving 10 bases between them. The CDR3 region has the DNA TGTGCCACCAGCAGAGCAGGATCCACGGCCAACGTCCTGACTTTC. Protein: CATSRAGSTANVLTF.

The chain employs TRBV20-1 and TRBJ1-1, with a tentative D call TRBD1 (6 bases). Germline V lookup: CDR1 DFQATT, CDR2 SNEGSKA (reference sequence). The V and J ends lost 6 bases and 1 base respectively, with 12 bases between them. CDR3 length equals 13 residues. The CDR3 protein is CSAKGTSNTEAFF. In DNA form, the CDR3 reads TGCAGTGCCAAAGGGACATCGAACACTGAAGCTTTCTTT.

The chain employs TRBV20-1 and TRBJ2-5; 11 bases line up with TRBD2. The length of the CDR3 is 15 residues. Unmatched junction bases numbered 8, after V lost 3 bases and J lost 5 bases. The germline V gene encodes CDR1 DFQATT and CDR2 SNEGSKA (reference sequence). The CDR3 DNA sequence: TGCAGTGCTAGTTTTAGCGGGAGGGCCAGGGAGACCCAGTACTTC. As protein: CSASFSGRARETQYF.

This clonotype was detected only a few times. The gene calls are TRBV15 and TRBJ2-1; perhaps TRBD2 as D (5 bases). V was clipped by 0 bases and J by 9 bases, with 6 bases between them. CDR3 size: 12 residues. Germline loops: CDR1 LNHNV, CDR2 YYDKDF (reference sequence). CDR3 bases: TGTGCCACCAGCAGAGATCGGGGTGAGCAGTTCTTC. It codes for CATSRDRGEQFF.

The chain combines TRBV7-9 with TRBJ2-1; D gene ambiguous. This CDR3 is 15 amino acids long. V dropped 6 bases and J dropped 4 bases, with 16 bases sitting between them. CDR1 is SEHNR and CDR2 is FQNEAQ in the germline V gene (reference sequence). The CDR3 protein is CASSFGSTKYNEQFF. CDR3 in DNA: TGTGCCAGCAGTTTCGGGTCTACAAAATACAATGAGCAGTTCTTC.

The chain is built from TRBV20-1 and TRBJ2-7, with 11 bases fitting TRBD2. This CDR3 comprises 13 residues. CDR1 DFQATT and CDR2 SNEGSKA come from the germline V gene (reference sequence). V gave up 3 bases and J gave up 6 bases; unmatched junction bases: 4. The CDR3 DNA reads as TGCAGTGCTAGCCTAGCGGGAGGACGCGAGCAGTACTTC. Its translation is CSASLAGGREQYF.

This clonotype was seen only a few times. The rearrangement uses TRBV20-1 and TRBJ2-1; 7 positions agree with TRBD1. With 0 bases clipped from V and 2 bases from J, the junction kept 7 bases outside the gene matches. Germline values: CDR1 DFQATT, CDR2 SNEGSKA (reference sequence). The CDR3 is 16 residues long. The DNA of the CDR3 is TGCAGTGCTAGAGAGACAGACAGGGTCACCTACAATGAGCAGTTCTTC. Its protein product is CSARETDRVTYNEQFF.

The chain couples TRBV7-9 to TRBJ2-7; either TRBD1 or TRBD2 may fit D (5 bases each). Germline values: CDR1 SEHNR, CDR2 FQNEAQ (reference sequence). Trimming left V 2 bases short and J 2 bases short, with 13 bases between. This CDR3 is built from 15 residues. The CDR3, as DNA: TGTGCCAGCAGCTTATTGGCCGGGGACGCCTACGAGCAGTACTTC. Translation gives CASSLLAGDAYEQYF. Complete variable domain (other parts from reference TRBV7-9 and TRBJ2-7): DTGVSQNPRHKITKRGQNVTFRCDPISEHNRLYWYRQTLGQGPEFLTYFQNEAQLEKSRLLSDRFSAERPKGSFSTLEIQRTEQGDSAMYLCASSLLAGDAYEQYFGPGTRLTVT.

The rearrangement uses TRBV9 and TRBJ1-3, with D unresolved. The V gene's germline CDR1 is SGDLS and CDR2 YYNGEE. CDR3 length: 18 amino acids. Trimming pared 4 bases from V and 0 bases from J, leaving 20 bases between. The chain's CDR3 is CASSISPTSLFSGNTIYF. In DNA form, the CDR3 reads TGTGCCAGCAGCATTTCACCCACCTCTCTGTTCTCTGGAAACACCATATATTTT. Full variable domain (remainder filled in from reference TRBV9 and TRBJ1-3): DSGVTQTPKHLITATGQRVTLRCSPRSGDLSVYWYQQSLDQGLQFLIQYYNGEERAKGNILERFSAQQFPDLHSELNLSSLELGDSALYFCASSISPTSLFSGNTIYFGEGSWLTVV.

The CDR3 DNA reads TGTGCCAGCAACGTAAGGGGTGAGCAGTTCTTC. Translation: CASNVRGEQFF. The chain uses TRBV28 and TRBJ2-1; D may be TRBD1 (5 bases). Germline CDR1 and CDR2: MDHEN and SYDVKM. The germline V and J ends were trimmed by 7 bases and 9 bases, with 10 bases remaining between them. This CDR3 comprises 11 residues.

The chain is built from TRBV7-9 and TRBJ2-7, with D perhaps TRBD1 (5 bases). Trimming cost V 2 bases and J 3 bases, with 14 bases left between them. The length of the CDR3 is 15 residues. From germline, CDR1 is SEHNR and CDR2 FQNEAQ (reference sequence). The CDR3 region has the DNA TGTGCCAGCAGCTTACCCGCAGGGTTTTACTACGAGCAGTACTTC. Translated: CASSLPAGFYYEQYF.

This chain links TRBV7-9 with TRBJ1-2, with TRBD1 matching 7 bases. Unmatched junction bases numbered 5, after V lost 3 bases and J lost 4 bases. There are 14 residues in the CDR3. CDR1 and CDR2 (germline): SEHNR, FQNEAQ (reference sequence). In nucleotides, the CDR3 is TGTGCCAGCAGCTTCGAGACAGGGTTCTATGGCTACACCTTC. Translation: CASSFETGFYGYTF.

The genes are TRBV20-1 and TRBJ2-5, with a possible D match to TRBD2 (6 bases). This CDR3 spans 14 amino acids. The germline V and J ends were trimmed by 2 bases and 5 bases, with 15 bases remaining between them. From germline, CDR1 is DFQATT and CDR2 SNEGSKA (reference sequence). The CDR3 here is CSARSGPGRETQYF. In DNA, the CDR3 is TGCAGTGCTAGAAGCGGGCCAGGGAGGGAGACCCAGTACTTC.

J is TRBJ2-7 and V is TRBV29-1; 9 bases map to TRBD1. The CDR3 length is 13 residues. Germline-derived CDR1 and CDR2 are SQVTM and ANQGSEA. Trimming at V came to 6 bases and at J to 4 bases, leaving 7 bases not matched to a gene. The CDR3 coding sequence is TGCAGCGTGGGTGGGACAGGGATTTACGAGCAGTACTTC. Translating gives CSVGGTGIYEQYF.

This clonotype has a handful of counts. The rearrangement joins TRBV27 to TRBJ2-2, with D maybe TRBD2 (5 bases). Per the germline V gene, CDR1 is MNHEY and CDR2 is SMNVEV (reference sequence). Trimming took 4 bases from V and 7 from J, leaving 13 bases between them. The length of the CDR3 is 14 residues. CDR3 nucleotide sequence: TGTGCCAGCAGTTCCTATATAGCGCACGGGGAGCTGTTTTTT. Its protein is CASSSYIAHGELFF.

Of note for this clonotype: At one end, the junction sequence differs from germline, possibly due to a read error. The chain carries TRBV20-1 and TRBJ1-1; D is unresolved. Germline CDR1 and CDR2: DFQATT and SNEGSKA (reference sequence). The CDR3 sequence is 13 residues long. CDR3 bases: TGCGGTGCTAGATCACTACTGAACACTGAAGCTTTCTTT. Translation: CGARSLLNTEAFF.

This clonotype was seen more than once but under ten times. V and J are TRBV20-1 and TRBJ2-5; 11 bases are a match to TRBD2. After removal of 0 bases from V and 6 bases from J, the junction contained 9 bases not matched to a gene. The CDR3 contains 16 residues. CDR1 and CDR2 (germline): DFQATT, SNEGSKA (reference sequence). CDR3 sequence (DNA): TGCAGTGCTAGAGATCCAGGACTAGCGGGCTTGAAGACCCAGTACTTC. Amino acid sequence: CSARDPGLAGLKTQYF.

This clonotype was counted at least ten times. CDR3 loop: CASSLSGSSYEQYF. In nucleotides, the CDR3 is TGTGCCAGCAGCCTCAGCGGGTCTTCCTACGAGCAGTACTTC. The V and J genes are TRBV12-3 or TRBV12-4 and TRBJ2-7, with D maybe TRBD2 (6 bases). CDR3 size: 14 residues. The ends were cut back, 6 bases at V and 1 base at J, with 13 bases in the middle.

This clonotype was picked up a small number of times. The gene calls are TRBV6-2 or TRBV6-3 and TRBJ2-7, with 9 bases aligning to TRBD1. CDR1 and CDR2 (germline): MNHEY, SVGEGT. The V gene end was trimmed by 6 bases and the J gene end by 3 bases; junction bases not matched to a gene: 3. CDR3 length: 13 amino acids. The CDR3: CASSDRGIYEQYF. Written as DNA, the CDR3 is TGTGCCAGCAGCGACAGGGGGATCTACGAGCAGTACTTC.

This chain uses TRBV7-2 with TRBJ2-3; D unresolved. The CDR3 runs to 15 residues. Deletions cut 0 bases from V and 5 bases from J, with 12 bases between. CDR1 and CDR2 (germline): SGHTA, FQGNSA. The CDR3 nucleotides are TGTGCCAGCAGCTTAGCGCGAGTAGCTGTAGATACGCAGTATTTT. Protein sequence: CASSLARVAVDTQYF.

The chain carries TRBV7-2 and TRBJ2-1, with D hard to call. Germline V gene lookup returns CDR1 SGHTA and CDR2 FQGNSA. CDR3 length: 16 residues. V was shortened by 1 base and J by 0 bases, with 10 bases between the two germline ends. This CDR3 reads CASSLEHSSSYNEQFF. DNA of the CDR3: TGTGCCAGCAGCTTAGAACACTCGAGCTCCTACAATGAGCAGTTCTTC. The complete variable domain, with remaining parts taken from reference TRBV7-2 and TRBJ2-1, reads GAGVSQSPSNKVTEKGKDVELRCDPISGHTALYWYRQSLGQGLEFLIYFQGNSAPDKSGLPSDRFSAERTGGSVSTLTIQRTQQEDSAVYLCASSLEHSSSYNEQFFGPGTRLTVL.